Following are 11 T cell receptor beta chains from one sample sequenced in a study of identical twins. TCRdb re-called the 5' RACE reads with MiXCR, one entry per CDR3 protein. The profile shows around 960,000 distinct CDR3 sequences, 9% to 15% of them singletons. This sample was also put to use in a study of yellow fever vaccine responses in identical twins.

The sequenced material came from PBMCs. The receptor source for this set is a woman in her late teens or twenties in good health.

Only a few counts were recorded for this clonotype. The chain is built from TRBV9 and TRBJ1-4, with D tentatively TRBD1 (5 bases). Per the germline V gene, CDR1 is SGDLS and CDR2 is YYNGEE. This CDR3 has 16 residues. Trimming pared 4 bases from V and 3 bases from J, leaving 16 bases between. CDR3 nucleotides: TGTGCCAGCAGCACTGGGTGGGAGACAGCTAATGAAAAACTGTTTTTT. This translates into CASSTGWETANEKLFF. The whole variable domain, remainder taken from reference TRBV9 and TRBJ1-4, is DSGVTQTPKHLITATGQRVTLRCSPRSGDLSVYWYQQSLDQGLQFLIQYYNGEERAKGNILERFSAQQFPDLHSELNLSSLELGDSALYFCASSTGWETANEKLFFGSGTQLSVL.

This clonotype was detected ten times or more. The chain is built from TRBV6-1 and TRBJ2-5, with TRBD2 matching 15 bases. J was trimmed by 2 bases and V by 7 bases; bases with no gene match: 8. Germline V gene lookup returns CDR1 MNHNS and CDR2 SASEGT. The CDR3 contains 17 residues. CDR3 region: CASKGLAGGPGQETQYF. The CDR3 DNA is TGTGCCAGCAAAGGACTAGCGGGAGGGCCGGGTCAAGAGACCCAGTACTTC.

The chain links TRBV21-1 to TRBJ2-1; the table's TRBD1 call for D was not verified on the DNA. TRBV21-1 is labeled a pseudogene. CDR3 length equals 14 residues. The CDR3 region has the DNA TGTGCCAGCAGCAGGGGGACAGACTACAATGAGCAGTTCTTC. Protein: CASSRGTDYNEQFF.

This clonotype was detected only a few times. The chain joins TRBV10-3 to TRBJ1-6; D remains ambiguous. The CDR3 contains 14 residues. Trimming stripped 2 bases from V and 4 bases from J, with 6 bases between. CDR1 is ENHRY and CDR2 is SYGVKD in the germline V gene. The CDR3 sequence: CAISEGRYNSPLHF. The CDR3 DNA reads as TGTGCCATCAGTGAGGGACGGTATAATTCACCCCTCCACTTT.

The chain combines TRBV7-2 with TRBJ1-2, with a tentative D call TRBD1 (6 bases). CDR3 length: 14 amino acids. Germline CDR1 SGHTA, CDR2 FQGNSA. Trimming cost V 5 bases and J 6 bases, with 16 bases left between them. This CDR3 is CASSPPGHHDGYTF. In nucleotides, the CDR3 is TGTGCCAGCAGCCCCCCGGGACACCACGATGGCTACACCTTC. Full variable domain (remainder filled in from reference TRBV7-2 and TRBJ1-2): GAGVSQSPSNKVTEKGKDVELRCDPISGHTALYWYRQSLGQGLEFLIYFQGNSAPDKSGLPSDRFSAERTGGSVSTLTIQRTQQEDSAVYLCASSPPGHHDGYTFGSGTRLTVV.

The chain is built from TRBV12-3 or TRBV12-4 and TRBJ1-2; D might be TRBD1 (5 bases). Trimming pared 5 bases from V and 8 bases from J, leaving 12 bases between. The CDR3 runs 12 residues. The chain's CDR3 is CASSPQGPGYTF. The CDR3, as DNA: TGTGCCAGCAGTCCCCAGGGACCGGGCTACACCTTC.

The V and J genes are TRBV9 and TRBJ2-5, with no clear D. Trimming took 0 bases from V and 0 from J, leaving 9 bases between them. The germline CDR1 and CDR2 sequences are SGDLS and YYNGEE. The CDR3 has 15 residues. The CDR3 bases are TGTGCCAGCAGCGTAGGTCAGGCGTACCAAGAGACCCAGTACTTC. Its protein is CASSVGQAYQETQYF.

This chain links TRBV7-2 with TRBJ2-3; D remains unclear. Between the trimmed V and J ends, which lost 6 bases and 1 base, there was a span of 11 bases. Looked up from germline, CDR1 is SGHTA and CDR2 is FQGNSA. There are 14 residues in the CDR3. In DNA form, the CDR3 reads TGTGCCAGCAGGTCCAGTTCCGGCACAGATACGCAGTATTTT. Protein sequence: CASRSSSGTDTQYF. The whole variable domain, remainder taken from reference TRBV7-2 and TRBJ2-3, is GAGVSQSPSNKVTEKGKDVELRCDPISGHTALYWYRQSLGQGLEFLIYFQGNSAPDKSGLPSDRFSAERTGGSVSTLTIQRTQQEDSAVYLCASRSSSGTDTQYFGPGTRLTVL.

CDR3 bases: TGTGCCACATCGGACAGGGCTACAGATACGCAGTATTTT. Translating gives CATSDRATDTQYF. V gene TRBV19 combines with J gene TRBJ2-3, with 8 bases matching TRBD1. Trimming took 10 bases from V and 3 from J; bases not matched to a gene: 6. Germline-derived CDR1 and CDR2 are LNHDA and SQIVND (reference sequence). CDR3 size: 13 residues.

This clonotype was seen more than once but under ten times. The chain carries TRBV20-1 and TRBJ2-7; TRBD1 agrees at 12 bases. Germline V gene lookup returns CDR1 DFQATT and CDR2 SNEGSKA (reference sequence). V was pared by 6 bases and J by 6 bases, with 6 bases of the junction left unmatched. This CDR3 comprises 13 residues. The CDR3 loop is CSATGQGASEQYV. The CDR3 DNA follows: TGCAGTGCCACGGGACAGGGGGCTTCCGAGCAGTACGTC.

This chain uses TRBV6-1 with TRBJ2-2, with TRBD1 as a possible D gene (6 bases). The V gene's germline CDR1 is MNHNS and CDR2 SASEGT. The V gene lost 7 bases and the J gene lost 7 bases, with 16 bases spanning the gap. The CDR3 runs to 14 residues. This CDR3 reads CASTGLTGYGELFF. As DNA, the CDR3 is TGTGCCAGCACCGGGTTAACAGGGTACGGGGAGCTGTTTTTT.